This T cell receptor beta chain originates from a study of blood T cell repertoires in COVID-19. About the research overall: Nucleic acid was either cDNA or gDNA, and it came from T cells, B-cell-depleted T cells, or PBMCs.

Study processing details: Nucleated cell counts were estimated from reference gene primer amplification. Only in-frame clones appear in the TCRdb table, and some are missing; sequencing was by immunoSEQ multiplex PCR. From that table come the V and J calls and clone size; the DNA was used to work out D and trimming. The sample records 95,000 to 150,000 clones, approximately 89% being singletons. Followed longitudinally, the Seattle patients had been enrolled during active infection. CDR1 is MNHEY and CDR2 is SVGAGI in the germline V gene. V gave up 6 bases and J gave up 8 bases; unmatched junction bases: 11. The CDR3 spans 14 residues.

The sequencing sample was made of peripheral blood. This TCR was sampled from a woman older than 75 with COVID-19, enrolled during active disease. The chain is built from TRBV6-5 and TRBJ1-2, with 8 bases lining up with TRBD1. The chain's CDR3 is CASRGQDGSMGYTF. Here the CDR3 DNA reads TGTGCCAGCAGGGGACAGGATGGGTCGATGGGCTACACCTTC.